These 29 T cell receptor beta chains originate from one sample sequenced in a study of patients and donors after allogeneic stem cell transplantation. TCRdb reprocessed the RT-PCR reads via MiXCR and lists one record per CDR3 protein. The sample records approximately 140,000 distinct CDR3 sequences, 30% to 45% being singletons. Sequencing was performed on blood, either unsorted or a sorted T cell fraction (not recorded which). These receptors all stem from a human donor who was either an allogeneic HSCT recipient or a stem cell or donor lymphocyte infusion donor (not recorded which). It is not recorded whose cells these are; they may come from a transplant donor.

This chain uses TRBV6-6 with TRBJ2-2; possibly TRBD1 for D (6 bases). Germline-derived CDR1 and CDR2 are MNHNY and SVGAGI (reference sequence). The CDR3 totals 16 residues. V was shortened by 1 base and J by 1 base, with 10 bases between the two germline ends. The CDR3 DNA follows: TGTGCCAGCAGTTACTTAGAGGGGGAGAACACCGGGGAGCTGTTTTTT. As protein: CASSYLEGENTGELFF.

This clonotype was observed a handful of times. The DNA for the CDR3 is TGTGCCAGCAGGAGGGGGACAGGGGCCTCACCCCTCCACTTT. Translating gives CASRRGTGASPLHF. The rearrangement joins TRBV6-5 to TRBJ1-6; 10 nucleotides line up with TRBD1. The CDR3 runs 14 residues. CDR1 MNHEY and CDR2 SVGAGI come from the germline V gene. V lost 6 bases and J lost 10; bases outside the gene matches: 6.

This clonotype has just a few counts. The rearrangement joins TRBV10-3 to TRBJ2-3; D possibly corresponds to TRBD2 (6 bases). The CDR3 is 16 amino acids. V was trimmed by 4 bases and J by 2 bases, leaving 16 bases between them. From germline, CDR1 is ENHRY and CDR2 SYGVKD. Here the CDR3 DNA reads TGTGCCATCAGTGCCGGGACTCCTTCGGACACAGATACGCAGTATTTT. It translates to CAISAGTPSDTDTQYF.

CDR3 coding DNA: TGTGCCAGCAGCCCCCAGCGGGGGGCCTACAATGAGCAGTTCTTC. This translates into CASSPQRGAYNEQFF. This sequence joins TRBV7-2 and TRBJ2-1; TRBD2 matches 9 bases. Germline V gene data show CDR1 as SGHTA and CDR2 as FQGNSA. V shed 5 bases, J shed 2 bases, and the junction held 4 bases outside the gene matches. There are 15 residues in the CDR3.

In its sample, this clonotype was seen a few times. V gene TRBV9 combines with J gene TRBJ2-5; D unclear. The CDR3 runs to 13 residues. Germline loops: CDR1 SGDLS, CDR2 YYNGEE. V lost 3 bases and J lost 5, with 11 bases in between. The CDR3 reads CASSGLSRETQYF. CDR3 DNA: TGTGCCAGCAGCGGACTCTCCCGGGAGACCCAGTACTTC.

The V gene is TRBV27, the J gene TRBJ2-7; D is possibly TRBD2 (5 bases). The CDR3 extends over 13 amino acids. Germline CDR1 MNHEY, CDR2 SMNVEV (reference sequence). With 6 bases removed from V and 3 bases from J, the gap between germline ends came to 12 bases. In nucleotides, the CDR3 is TGTGCCAGCAGGGCACTAGGTGGCTACGAGCAGTACTTC. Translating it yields CASRALGGYEQYF.

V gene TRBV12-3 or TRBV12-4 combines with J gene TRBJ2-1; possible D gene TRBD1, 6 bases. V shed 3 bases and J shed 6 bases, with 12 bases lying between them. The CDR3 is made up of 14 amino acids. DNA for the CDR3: TGTGCCAGCAGTTTCGGACAGATCAGCAATGAGCAGTTCTTC. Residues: CASSFGQISNEQFF.

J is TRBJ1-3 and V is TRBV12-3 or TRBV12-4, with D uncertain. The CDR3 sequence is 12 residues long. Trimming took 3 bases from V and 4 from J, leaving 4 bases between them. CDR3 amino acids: CASSLTGNTIYF. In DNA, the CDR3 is TGTGCCAGCAGTTTGACGGGAAACACCATATATTTT.

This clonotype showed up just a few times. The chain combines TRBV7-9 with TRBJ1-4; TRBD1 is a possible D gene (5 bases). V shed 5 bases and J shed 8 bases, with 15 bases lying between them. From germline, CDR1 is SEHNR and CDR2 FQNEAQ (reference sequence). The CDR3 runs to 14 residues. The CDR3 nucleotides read TGTGCCAGCAGCCCTAGGGACGCTGGGGAAAAACTGTTTTTT. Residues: CASSPRDAGEKLFF. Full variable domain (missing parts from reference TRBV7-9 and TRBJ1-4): DTGVSQNPRHKITKRGQNVTFRCDPISEHNRLYWYRQTLGQGPEFLTYFQNEAQLEKSRLLSDRFSAERPKGSFSTLEIQRTEQGDSAMYLCASSPRDAGEKLFFGSGTQLSVL.

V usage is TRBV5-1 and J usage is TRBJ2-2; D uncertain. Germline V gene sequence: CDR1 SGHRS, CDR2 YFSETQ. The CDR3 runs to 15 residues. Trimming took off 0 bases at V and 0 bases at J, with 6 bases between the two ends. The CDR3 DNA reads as TGCGCCAGCAGCTTGGCCGGGCCGAACACCGGGGAGCTGTTTTTT. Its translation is CASSLAGPNTGELFF.

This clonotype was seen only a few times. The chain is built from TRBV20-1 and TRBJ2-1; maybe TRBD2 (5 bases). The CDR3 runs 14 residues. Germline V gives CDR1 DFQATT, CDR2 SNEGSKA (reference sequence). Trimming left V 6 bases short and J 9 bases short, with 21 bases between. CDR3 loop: CSAHTRTGVTEQFF. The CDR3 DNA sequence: TGCAGTGCCCATACACGAACCGGGGTTACTGAGCAGTTCTTC.

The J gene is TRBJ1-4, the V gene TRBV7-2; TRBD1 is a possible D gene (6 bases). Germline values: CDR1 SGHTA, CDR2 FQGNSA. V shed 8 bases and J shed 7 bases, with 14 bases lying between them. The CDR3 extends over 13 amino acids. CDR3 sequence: CASRRGGTEKLFF. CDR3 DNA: TGTGCCAGCCGTAGGGGGGGTACTGAAAAACTGTTTTTT.

The CDR3, as DNA: TGTGCCAGCTGTCACAGGGGGAGCACTGAAGCTTTCTTT. This encodes CASCHRGSTEAFF. The genes are TRBV12-3 or TRBV12-4 and TRBJ1-1, with 8 bases matching TRBD1. V gave up 8 bases and J gave up 4 bases; unmatched junction bases: 6. The CDR3 is 13 amino acids.

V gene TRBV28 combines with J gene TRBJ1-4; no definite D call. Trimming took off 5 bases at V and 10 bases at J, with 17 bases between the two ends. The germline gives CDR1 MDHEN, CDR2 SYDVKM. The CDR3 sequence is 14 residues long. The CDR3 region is CASSILGREGKLFF. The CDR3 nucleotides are TGTGCCAGCAGTATCCTCGGACGCGAAGGAAAACTGTTTTTT.

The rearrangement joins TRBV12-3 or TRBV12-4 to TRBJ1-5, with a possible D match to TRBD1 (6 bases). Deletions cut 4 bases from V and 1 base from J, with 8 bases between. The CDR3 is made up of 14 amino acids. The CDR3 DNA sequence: TGTGCCAGCAGTTATACAGGGAGCAATCAGCCCCAGCATTTT. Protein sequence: CASSYTGSNQPQHF.

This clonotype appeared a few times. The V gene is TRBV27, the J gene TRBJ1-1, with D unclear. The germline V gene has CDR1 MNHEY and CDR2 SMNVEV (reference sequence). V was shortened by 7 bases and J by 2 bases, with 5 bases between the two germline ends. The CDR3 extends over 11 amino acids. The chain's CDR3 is CASTGNTEAFF. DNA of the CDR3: TGTGCCAGCACTGGCAACACTGAAGCTTTCTTT.

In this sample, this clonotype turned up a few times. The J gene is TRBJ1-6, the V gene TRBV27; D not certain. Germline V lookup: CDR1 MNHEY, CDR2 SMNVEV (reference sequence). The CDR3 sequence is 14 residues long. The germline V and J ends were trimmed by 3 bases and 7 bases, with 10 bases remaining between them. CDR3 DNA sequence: TGTGCCAGCAGTTTGGAGGTTTTAAATTCACCCCTCCACTTT. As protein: CASSLEVLNSPLHF.

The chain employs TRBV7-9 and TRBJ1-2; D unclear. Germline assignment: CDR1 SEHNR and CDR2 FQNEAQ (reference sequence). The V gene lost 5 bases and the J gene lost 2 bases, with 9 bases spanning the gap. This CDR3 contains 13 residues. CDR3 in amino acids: CASSPGYNYGYTF. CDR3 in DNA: TGTGCCAGCAGCCCGGGTTACAACTATGGCTACACCTTC.

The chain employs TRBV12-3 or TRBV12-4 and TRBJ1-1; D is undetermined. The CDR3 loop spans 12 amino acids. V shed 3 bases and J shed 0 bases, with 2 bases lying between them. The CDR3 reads CASSFVNTEAFF. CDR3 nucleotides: TGTGCCAGCAGTTTTGTGAACACTGAAGCTTTCTTT.

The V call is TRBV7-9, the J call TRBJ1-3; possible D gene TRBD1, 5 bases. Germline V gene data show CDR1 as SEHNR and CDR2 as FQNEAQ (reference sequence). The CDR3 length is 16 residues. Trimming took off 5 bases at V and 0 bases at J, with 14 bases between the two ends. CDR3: CASSPTGRSSGNTIYF. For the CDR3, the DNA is TGTGCCAGCAGCCCGACGGGGCGGTCCTCTGGAAACACCATATATTTT.

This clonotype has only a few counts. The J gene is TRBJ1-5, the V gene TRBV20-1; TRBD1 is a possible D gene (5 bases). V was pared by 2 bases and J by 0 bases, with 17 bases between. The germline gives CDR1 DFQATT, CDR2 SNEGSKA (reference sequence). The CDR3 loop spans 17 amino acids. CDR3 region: CSARSLAGFYSNQPQHF. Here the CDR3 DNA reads TGCAGTGCTAGATCCCTCGCAGGGTTTTATAGCAATCAGCCCCAGCATTTT.

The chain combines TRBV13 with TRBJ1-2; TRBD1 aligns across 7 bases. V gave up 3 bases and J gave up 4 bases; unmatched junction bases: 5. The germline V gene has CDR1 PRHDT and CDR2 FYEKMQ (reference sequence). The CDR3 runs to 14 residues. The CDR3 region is CASSFLQGTYGYTF. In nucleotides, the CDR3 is TGTGCCAGCAGCTTTTTACAGGGGACCTATGGCTACACCTTC. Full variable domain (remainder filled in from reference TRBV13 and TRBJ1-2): AAGVIQSPRHLIKEKRETATLKCYPIPRHDTVYWYQQGPGQDPQFLISFYEKMQSDKGSIPDRFSAQQFSDYHSELNMSSLELGDSALYFCASSFLQGTYGYTFGSGTRLTVV.

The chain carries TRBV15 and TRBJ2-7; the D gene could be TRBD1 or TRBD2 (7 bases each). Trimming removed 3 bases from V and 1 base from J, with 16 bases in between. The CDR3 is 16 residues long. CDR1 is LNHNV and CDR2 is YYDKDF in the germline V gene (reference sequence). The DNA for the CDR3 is TGTGCCACCAGCAGTGGAGCGGGACAGAGATCCTACGAGCAGTACTTC. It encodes CATSSGAGQRSYEQYF.

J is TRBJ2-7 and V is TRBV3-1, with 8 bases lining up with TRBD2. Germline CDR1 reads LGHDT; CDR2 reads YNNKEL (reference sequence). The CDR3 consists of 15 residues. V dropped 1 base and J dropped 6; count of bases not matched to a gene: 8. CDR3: CASSQARGLVREQYF. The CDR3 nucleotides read TGTGCCAGCAGCCAAGCAAGGGGACTAGTCCGCGAGCAGTACTTC.

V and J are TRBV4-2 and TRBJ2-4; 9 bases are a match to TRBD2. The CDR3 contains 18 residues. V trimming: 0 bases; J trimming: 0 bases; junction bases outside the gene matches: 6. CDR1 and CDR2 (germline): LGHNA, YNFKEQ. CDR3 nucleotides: TGTGCCAGCAGCCAAGATATAGGACTAGCGATAGCCAAAAACATTCAGTACTTC. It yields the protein CASSQDIGLAIAKNIQYF.

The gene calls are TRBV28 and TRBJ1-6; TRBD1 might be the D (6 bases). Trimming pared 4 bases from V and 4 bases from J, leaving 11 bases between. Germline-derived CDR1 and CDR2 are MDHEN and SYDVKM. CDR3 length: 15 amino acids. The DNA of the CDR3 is TGTGCCAGCAGTTCCCGTCAGGGGTATAATTCACCCCTCCACTTT. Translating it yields CASSSRQGYNSPLHF.

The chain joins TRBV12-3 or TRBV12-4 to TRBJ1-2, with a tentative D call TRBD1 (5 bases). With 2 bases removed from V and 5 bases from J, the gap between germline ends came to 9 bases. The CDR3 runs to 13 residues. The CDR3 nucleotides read TGTGCCAGCAGTTTACCCCAGGGTTATGGCTACACCTTC. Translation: CASSLPQGYGYTF.

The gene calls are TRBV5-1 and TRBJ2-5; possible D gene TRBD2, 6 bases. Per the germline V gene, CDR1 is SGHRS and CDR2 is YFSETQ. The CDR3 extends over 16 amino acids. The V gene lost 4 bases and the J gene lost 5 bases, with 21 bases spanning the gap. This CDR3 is CASSGIAAGMGETQYF. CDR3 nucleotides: TGCGCCAGCAGCGGCATAGCAGCGGGTATGGGGGAGACCCAGTACTTC.

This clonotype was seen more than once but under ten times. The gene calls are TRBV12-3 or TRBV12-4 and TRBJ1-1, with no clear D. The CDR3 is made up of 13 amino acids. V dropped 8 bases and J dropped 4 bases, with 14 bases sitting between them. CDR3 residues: CASSNTGGTEAFF. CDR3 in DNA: TGTGCCAGCTCCAACACGGGCGGCACTGAAGCTTTCTTT.